A single sample is the source of the 11 T cell receptor beta chains below, sequenced in a study of technical replicates of blood from a few donors. Generated by immunoSEQ multiplex PCR, the TCRdb table keeps only in-frame clones and is missing some. The sample has tens of thousands of clones, under 95% seen once; the top ten hold over 0.25%. Sequenced input: T cells isolated from PBMCs. Receptor source: a human donor in good health.

The V call is TRBV5-4, the J call TRBJ2-5; 12 bases are a match to TRBD1. V was pared by 4 bases and J by 5 bases, with 15 bases of the junction left unmatched. The germline V gene has CDR1 SGHNT and CDR2 YYREEE (reference sequence). This CDR3 has 18 residues. The CDR3 protein is CASSTGGTGGDFKETQYF. CDR3 DNA sequence: TGTGCCAGCAGCACCGGCGGGACAGGGGGCGATTTTAAGGAGACCCAGTACTTC.

The chain couples TRBV27 to TRBJ1-2, with D maybe TRBD1 (5 bases). The germline V gene encodes CDR1 MNHEY and CDR2 SMNVEV (reference sequence). This CDR3 has 14 amino acids. V lost 6 bases to trimming and J lost 6 bases, with 17 bases between them. DNA of the CDR3: TGTGCCAGCAGCATAGGGCTTAGGGGCCATGGCTACACCTTC. This gives the protein CASSIGLRGHGYTF.

The rearrangement joins TRBV27 to TRBJ1-2; the D gene is possibly TRBD1 (6 bases). In germline, CDR1 is MNHEY, CDR2 SMNVEV (reference sequence). There are 15 residues in the CDR3. Trimming cost V 3 bases and J 4 bases, with 15 bases left between them. The CDR3 nucleotides read TGTGCCAGCAGTTTCTCGAGGGTCAGGGGCTATGGCTACACCTTC. It translates to CASSFSRVRGYGYTF.

The CDR3 nucleotides read TGTGCCAGCACCGCTCGACCGGGGTTTGGGTTTGGGGCCAACGTCCTGACTTTC. Translation gives CASTARPGFGFGANVLTF. The V gene is TRBV9, the J gene TRBJ2-6, with D possibly being TRBD2 (5 bases). This CDR3 region has 18 residues. V was trimmed by 6 bases and J by 3 bases, leaving 22 bases between them. Germline CDR1 and CDR2: SGDLS and YYNGEE.

The CDR3 here is CASSEGIGRLAGNEQYF. The CDR3 region has the DNA TGTGCCAGCAGTGAAGGTATCGGGAGACTAGCGGGAAATGAGCAGTACTTC. The J gene is TRBJ2-7, the V gene TRBV2; the match to TRBD2 covers 11 bases. The CDR3 length is 17 residues. Germline V gives CDR1 SNHLY, CDR2 FYNNEI. V lost 1 base, J lost 7 bases, and 12 bases stayed unmatched.

The chain combines TRBV4-1 with TRBJ2-2, with D possibly being TRBD2 (6 bases). The germline V and J ends were trimmed by 2 bases and 0 bases, with 16 bases remaining between them. Germline loops: CDR1 MGHRA, CDR2 YSYEKL. The CDR3 loop spans 18 amino acids. CDR3 nucleotide sequence: TGCGCCAGCAGCCAACTCCCCCCCCGGGGGTCGAACACCGGGGAGCTGTTTTTT. It is translated as CASSQLPPRGSNTGELFF.

This clone was counted once. This chain links TRBV4-1 with TRBJ2-2; TRBD2 agrees at 8 bases. The CDR3 is made up of 19 amino acids. CDR1 and CDR2 from the germline V gene are MGHRA and YSYEKL. The junction had 10 bases not matched to a gene; V was cut back by 1 base and J by 0 bases. Here the CDR3 DNA reads TGCGCCAGCAGCCAAGCTTTACCCCTAGCGGGTCCGAACACCGGGGAGCTGTTTTTT. Residues: CASSQALPLAGPNTGELFF.

This chain connects TRBV5-4 to TRBJ2-5; TRBD1 matches 9 bases. CDR3 length: 16 residues. Germline lookup yields CDR1 SGHNT and CDR2 YYREEE (reference sequence). Germline trimming cut 4 bases from V and 5 bases from J; bases unmatched to any gene: 12. Here the CDR3 DNA reads TGTGCCAGCAGCGATTTCCGGGACAGGGATGGGGAGACCCAGTACTTC. Translating gives CASSDFRDRDGETQYF. Together with reference TRBV5-4 and TRBJ2-5, the CDR3 gives the full variable domain: ETGVTQSPTHLIKTRGQQVTLRCSSQSGHNTVSWYQQALGQGPQFIFQYYREEENGRGNFPPRFSGLQFPNYSSELNVNALELDDSALYLCASSDFRDRDGETQYFGPGTRLLVL.

V and J are TRBV7-2 and TRBJ2-3; D gene unclear. The CDR3 is 13 residues long. Germline V gene sequence: CDR1 SGHTA, CDR2 FQGNSA. Trimming pared 5 bases from V and 6 bases from J, leaving 12 bases between. This CDR3 is CASSPAGWDTQYF. CDR3 DNA sequence: TGTGCCAGCAGCCCCGCCGGTTGGGATACGCAGTATTTT.

About this clone itself: The identical CDR3 is also encoded by other nucleotide sequences in the sample. The genes are TRBV18 and TRBJ1-4; TRBD1 aligns across 9 bases. Germline V CDR1 and CDR2: KGHSH, LQKENI. The CDR3 runs 14 residues. V trimming: 3 bases; J trimming: 8 bases; junction bases outside the gene matches: 4. CDR3 in DNA: TGTGCCAGCTCACCGGGACAGGGCCGAGAAAAACTGTTTTTT. Translating gives CASSPGQGREKLFF.

The rearrangement links TRBV5-1 to TRBJ2-3; 15 nucleotides line up with TRBD2. The ends lost 4 bases at V and 4 bases at J; junction bases unmatched: 4. Germline V gene lookup returns CDR1 SGHRS and CDR2 YFSETQ. The CDR3 extends over 16 amino acids. The CDR3 spells CASSIGLAGGADTQYF. DNA of the CDR3: TGCGCCAGCAGCATAGGACTAGCGGGAGGGGCAGATACGCAGTATTTT. Full variable domain (missing parts from reference TRBV5-1 and TRBJ2-3): KAGVTQTPRYLIKTRGQQVTLSCSPISGHRSVSWYQQTPGQGLQFLFEYFSETQRNKGNFPGRFSGRQFSNSRSEMNVSTLELGDSALYLCASSIGLAGGADTQYFGPGTRLTVL.